This T cell receptor (beta chain) was sequenced in a study of identical twins. Trimming removed 5 bases from V and 0 bases from J; junction bases left unmatched: 6. CDR1 and CDR2 (germline): LGHDT, YNNKEL (reference sequence). This CDR3 has 15 residues. Comment on this clonotype: Its antigen is still unknown.

Regarding the study as a whole: Cross-sectional statistical analysis was relied on for the conclusions, without the same donors being followed.

In TCRdb, the 5' RACE reads were re-called with MiXCR into one record per CDR3 protein. The data hold hundreds of thousands of distinct CDR3 sequences, with 12% observed a single time. These data also formed part of another study, on yellow fever vaccine responses in identical twins.

V gene TRBV3-1 combines with J gene TRBJ1-1; 7 nucleotides match TRBD1. The specimen sequenced was PBMCs. The clonotype originates from a woman in her late teens or twenties in good health. The CDR3 DNA follows: TGTGCCAGCAGCGAACTCAGGGGGATGAACACTGAAGCTTTCTTT. Translation gives CASSELRGMNTEAFF.